The present T cell receptor beta chain was sequenced within a study of brain T cells in children with intractable seizures. The CDR3 is 14 amino acids. Germline-derived CDR1 and CDR2 are MNHEY and SVGAGI. Deletions cut 8 bases from V and 0 bases from J, with 11 bases between. Time point specified: blood from clinic visit 5 months post-surgery; TSC patient then seizure free. Surgery cases with the highest brain T cell transcript signatures were chosen for sequencing. Repertoires were generated with immunoSEQ multiplex PCR, while TCRdb's copy carries only in-frame clones and drops some. The sample has about 340,000 clones; about 94% are singletons. Remarks on this clone: The antigen is undetermined.

Broader study findings: Absence of clones before surgery may stem from lower sequencing depth.

The chain combines TRBV6-5 with TRBJ1-5; unclear D gene. This TCR derives from a boy under three years old with tuberous sclerosis and intractable seizures. Sequencing was performed on peripheral blood, taken more than 4 months after surgery. Here the CDR3 DNA reads TGTGCCAGCCAGTTATTAAATAGCAATCAGCCCCAGCATTTT. Translated, it gives CASQLLNSNQPQHF.